This T cell receptor beta chain is from a study of cytomegalovirus exposure and HLA in healthy donors. Looking at the study overall: Unique TCR beta sequences numbering about 100 million came from about 179 million T cells in an earlier analysis.

V was pared by 0 bases and J by 8 bases, with 13 bases between. Per germline, CDR1 MGHRA and CDR2 YSYEKL. The CDR3 extends over 14 amino acids. 60 Vbeta and 13 Jbeta primers were used in PCR. Profiled with immunoSEQ multiplex PCR; TCRdb holds only in-frame clones, not every one. The top ten clones hold roughly 2.1% of a sample with around 150,000 clones, 72% of them seen once. Sequencing was done on a sample of PBMCs. The chain joins TRBV4-1 to TRBJ1-2; TRBD1 might be the D (5 bases). The sequence derives from a man aged 35 to 55 in good health and CMV-seronegative. CDR3 DNA: TGCGCCAGCAGCCAAGATCTAAGGGGCGAGGGCTACACCTTC. Its translation is CASSQDLRGEGYTF.